This T cell receptor (beta chain) was recovered during a study of blood T cell repertoires in COVID-19. In the original workflow: It was from reference gene primer amplification that nucleated cell counts were estimated. Some clones are missing from TCRdb's copy, which holds only in-frame ones; the method was immunoSEQ multiplex PCR. From that table come the V and J calls and clone size; the DNA was used to work out D and trimming. The sample shows around 500,000 clones, 70% to 90% of them seen only once. From germline, CDR1 is MNHEY and CDR2 SMNVEV (reference sequence). V was clipped by 5 bases and J by 0 bases, with 7 bases between them. This CDR3 has 13 residues.

The sequence was collected from a woman in her sixties who had recovered from COVID-19. The sample taken for sequencing was PBMCs or T cells enriched from blood (not recorded which). The chain links TRBV27 to TRBJ1-1, with D unclear. Here the CDR3 DNA reads TGTGCCAGCAGTCGACGGGTGAACACTGAAGCTTTCTTT. Amino acid sequence: CASSRRVNTEAFF.